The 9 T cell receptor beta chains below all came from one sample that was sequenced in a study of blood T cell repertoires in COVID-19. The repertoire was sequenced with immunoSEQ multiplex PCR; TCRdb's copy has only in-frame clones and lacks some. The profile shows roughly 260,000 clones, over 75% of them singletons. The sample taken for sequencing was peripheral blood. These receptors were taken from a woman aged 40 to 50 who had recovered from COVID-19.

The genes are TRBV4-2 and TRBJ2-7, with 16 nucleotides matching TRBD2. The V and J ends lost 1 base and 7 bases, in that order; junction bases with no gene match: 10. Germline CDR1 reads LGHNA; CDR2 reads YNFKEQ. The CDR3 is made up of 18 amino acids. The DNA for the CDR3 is TGTGCCAGCAGCCAAGGTGGGACTAGCGGGAGGGCCAGTGGTGAGCAGTACTTC. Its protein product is CASSQGGTSGRASGEQYF.

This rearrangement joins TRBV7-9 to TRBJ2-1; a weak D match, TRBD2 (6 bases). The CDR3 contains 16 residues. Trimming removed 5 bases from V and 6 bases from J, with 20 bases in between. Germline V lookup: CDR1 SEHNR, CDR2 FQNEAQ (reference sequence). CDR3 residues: CASSPSLARMGNEQFF. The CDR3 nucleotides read TGTGCCAGCAGCCCATCCCTAGCGCGGATGGGCAATGAGCAGTTCTTC.

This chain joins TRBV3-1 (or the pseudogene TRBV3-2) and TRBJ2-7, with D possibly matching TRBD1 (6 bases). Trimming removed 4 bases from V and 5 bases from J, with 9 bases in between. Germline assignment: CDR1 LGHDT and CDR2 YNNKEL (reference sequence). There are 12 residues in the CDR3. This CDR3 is CASSPQGHEQYF. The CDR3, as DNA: TGTGCCAGCAGCCCACAGGGCCACGAGCAGTACTTC.

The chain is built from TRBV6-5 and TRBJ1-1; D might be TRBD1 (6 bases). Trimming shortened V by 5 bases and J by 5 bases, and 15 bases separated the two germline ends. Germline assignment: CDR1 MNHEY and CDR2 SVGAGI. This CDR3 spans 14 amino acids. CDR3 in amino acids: CASSPSGHWTEAFF. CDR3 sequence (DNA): TGTGCCAGCAGTCCCTCGGGACATTGGACTGAAGCTTTCTTT.

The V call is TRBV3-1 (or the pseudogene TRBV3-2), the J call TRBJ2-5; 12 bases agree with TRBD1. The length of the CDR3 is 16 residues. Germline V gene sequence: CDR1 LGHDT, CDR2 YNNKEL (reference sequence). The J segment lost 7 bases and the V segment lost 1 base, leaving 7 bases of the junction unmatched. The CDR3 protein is CASSQVGQGAFGTQYF. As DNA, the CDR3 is TGTGCCAGCAGCCAAGTGGGACAGGGGGCTTTTGGGACCCAGTACTTC.

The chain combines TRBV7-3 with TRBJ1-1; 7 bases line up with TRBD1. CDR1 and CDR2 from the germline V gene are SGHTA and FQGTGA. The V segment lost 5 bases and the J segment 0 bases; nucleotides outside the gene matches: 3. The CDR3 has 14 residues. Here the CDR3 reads CASSEGQMNTEAFF. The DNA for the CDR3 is TGTGCCAGCAGCGAGGGACAGATGAACACTGAAGCTTTCTTT.

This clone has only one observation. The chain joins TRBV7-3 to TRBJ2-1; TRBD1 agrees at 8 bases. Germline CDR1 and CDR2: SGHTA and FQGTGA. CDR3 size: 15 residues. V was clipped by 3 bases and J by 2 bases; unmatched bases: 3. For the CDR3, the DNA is TGTGCCAGCAGCTTCGGACAGGGTCCCTACAATGAGCAGTTCTTC. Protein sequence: CASSFGQGPYNEQFF.

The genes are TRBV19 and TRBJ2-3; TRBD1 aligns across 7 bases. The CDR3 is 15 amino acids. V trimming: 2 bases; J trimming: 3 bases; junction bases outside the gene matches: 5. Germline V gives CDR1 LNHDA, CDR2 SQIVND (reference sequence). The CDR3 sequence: CASSIRDRETDTQYF. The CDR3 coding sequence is TGTGCCAGTAGTATACGTGACAGGGAAACAGATACGCAGTATTTT.

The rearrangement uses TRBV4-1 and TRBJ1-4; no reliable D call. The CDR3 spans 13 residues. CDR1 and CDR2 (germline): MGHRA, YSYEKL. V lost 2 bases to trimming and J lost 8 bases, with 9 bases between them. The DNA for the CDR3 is TGCGCCAGCAGCCAAACCGAGGAGGAAAAACTGTTTTTT. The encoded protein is CASSQTEEEKLFF.